The 13 T cell receptor beta chains listed next were all sequenced from one sample in a study of cytomegalovirus exposure and HLA in healthy donors. The PCR contained 60 Vbeta and 13 Jbeta primers. Only in-frame clones appear in the TCRdb table, and some are missing; sequencing was by immunoSEQ multiplex PCR. This table holds 130,000 to 150,000 clones, around 73% found once. Sequenced input: PBMCs. These receptors were obtained from a middle-aged woman in good health and CMV-seronegative.

This chain connects TRBV2 to TRBJ2-5; a weak D match, TRBD2 (7 bases). Germline CDR1 and CDR2: SNHLY and FYNNEI. This CDR3 is built from 13 residues. Between the trimmed V and J ends, which lost 1 base and 8 bases, there was a span of 11 bases. CDR3 in amino acids: CASSEEGGITQYF. The CDR3 DNA reads TGTGCCAGCAGTGAAGAGGGGGGGATCACCCAGTACTTC.

The chain has TRBV4-3 and TRBJ2-6; D is undetermined. Trimming removed 0 bases from V and 2 bases from J, with 11 bases in between. The CDR3 contains 17 residues. The germline gives CDR1 LGHNA, CDR2 YSLEER. CDR3 region: CASSQDRPGTGANVLTF. In nucleotides, the CDR3 is TGCGCCAGCAGCCAAGATCGTCCAGGCACTGGGGCCAACGTCCTGACTTTC.

V gene TRBV6-6 combines with J gene TRBJ2-1, with D maybe TRBD2 (5 bases). CDR3 size: 15 residues. Trimming removed 6 bases from V and 1 base from J, with 13 bases in between. The germline gives CDR1 MNHNY, CDR2 SVGAGI (reference sequence). This CDR3 is CASRARAESYNEQFF. CDR3 DNA sequence: TGTGCCAGCAGGGCGCGAGCGGAGTCCTACAATGAGCAGTTCTTC.

V gene TRBV5-1 combines with J gene TRBJ1-2, with TRBD1 matching 7 bases. The CDR3 is 12 amino acids. Germline lookup yields CDR1 SGHRS and CDR2 YFSETQ. V shed 4 bases, J shed 8 bases, and the junction held 5 bases outside the gene matches. DNA for the CDR3: TGCGCCAGCAGCGGCACAGGGGAAGGCTACACCTTC. Protein sequence: CASSGTGEGYTF.

This chain connects TRBV29-1 to TRBJ2-5, with a tentative D call TRBD1 (5 bases). This CDR3 contains 12 residues. Per germline, CDR1 SQVTM and CDR2 ANQGSEA. With 4 bases removed from V and 5 bases from J, the gap between germline ends came to 11 bases. This CDR3 reads CSVGRGRETQYF. The CDR3, as DNA: TGCAGCGTTGGTAGGGGAAGGGAGACCCAGTACTTC.

This chain links TRBV5-1 with TRBJ2-3; 8 bases line up with TRBD1. CDR1 and CDR2 from the germline V gene are SGHRS and YFSETQ. The V and J ends lost 5 bases and 0 bases, in that order; junction bases with no gene match: 5. The length of the CDR3 is 15 residues. The CDR3 DNA is TGCGCCAGCAGTGACAGGGGTCCTAGCACAGATACGCAGTATTTT. It encodes CASSDRGPSTDTQYF.

The chain joins TRBV5-4 to TRBJ1-3; possibly TRBD1 for D (6 bases). Germline lookup yields CDR1 SGHNT and CDR2 YYREEE (reference sequence). CDR3 length: 14 amino acids. Trimming left V 7 bases short and J 4 bases short, with 15 bases between. CDR3 protein: CASSTGRAGNTIYF. Written as DNA, the CDR3 is TGTGCCAGCTCCACAGGGCGCGCAGGAAACACCATATATTTT.

This chain uses TRBV7-3 with TRBJ1-1, with TRBD1 matching over 9 bases. The ends lost 5 bases at V and 3 bases at J; junction bases unmatched: 4. The CDR3 contains 14 residues. Germline-derived CDR1 and CDR2 are SGHTA and FQGTGA. The chain's CDR3 is CASSATGGDTEAFF. DNA for the CDR3: TGTGCCAGCAGCGCGACAGGGGGGGACACTGAAGCTTTCTTT.

V usage is TRBV7-9 and J usage is TRBJ2-5; TRBD1 agrees at 8 bases. From germline, CDR1 is SEHNR and CDR2 FQNEAQ (reference sequence). This CDR3 is built from 15 residues. J was trimmed by 4 bases and V by 0 bases; bases with no gene match: 4. The CDR3 spells CASSLAQGARETQYF. The DNA of the CDR3 is TGTGCCAGCAGCTTAGCGCAGGGGGCTAGAGAGACCCAGTACTTC.

This chain joins TRBV28 and TRBJ2-6; a weak D match, TRBD2 (6 bases). Germline CDR1 reads MDHEN; CDR2 reads SYDVKM. V lost 3 bases, J lost 1 base, and 10 bases lay in between. The CDR3 is 16 residues long. In DNA, the CDR3 is TGTGCCAGCAGTTTGGTGGGGGGATCTGGGGCCAACGTCCTGACTTTC. It yields the protein CASSLVGGSGANVLTF.

This clone has a handful of counts. This rearrangement joins TRBV6-1 to TRBJ1-1; no definite D call. V was trimmed by 4 bases and J by 7 bases, leaving 22 bases between them. This CDR3 has 16 residues. Germline CDR1 and CDR2: MNHNS and SASEGT. The CDR3 bases are TGTGCCAGCAGTGCGGGGAGCTTGCGGGGAAGGGATGAAGCTTTCTTT. Translation: CASSAGSLRGRDEAFF.

The rearrangement links TRBV5-6 to TRBJ2-7; TRBD1 matches 7 bases. The J segment lost 0 bases and the V segment lost 1 base, leaving 1 base of the junction unmatched. Germline CDR1 SGHDT, CDR2 YYEEEE. CDR3 length: 14 residues. The CDR3 region has the DNA TGTGCCAGCAGCTTGCCAGGGGGCTCCTACGAGCAGTACGTC. It encodes CASSLPGGSYEQYV.

V and J are TRBV6-4 and TRBJ2-2, with D unresolved. Germline CDR1 and CDR2: MRHNA and SNTAGT. The CDR3 has 14 amino acids. Trimming left V 5 bases short and J 4 bases short, with 11 bases between. CDR3 coding DNA: TGTGCCAGCAGTCCGTCACCAGGCACCGGGGAGCTGTTTTTT. Protein: CASSPSPGTGELFF.